A selection of T cell receptor beta chains follows, all from one sample in a study of post-analysis software for immune sequencing data. TCRdb re-analysed the PCR reads in MiXCR, keeping a single row per CDR3 protein. The table shows around 710,000 distinct CDR3 sequences, with 40% to 55% occurring only once. Sequencing used blood. All receptors come from a girl aged 10 to 17 with multiple sclerosis. The CDR3 runs from the conserved cysteine through the conserved F or W. The order of the fields is V gene, J gene, CDR3 length, CDR3 protein.

TRBV29-1,TRBJ2-7,13,CSVGGRGGYEQYF
TRBV12-3/TRBV12-4,TRBJ1-2,18,CASSQTSGRQGEDYGYTF
TRBV29-1,TRBJ2-3,16,CSVAGGTSGSRDTQYF
TRBV7-2,TRBJ2-5,14,CASSLSGPQETQYF
TRBV27,TRBJ2-7,15,CASSWGQGLSYEQYF
TRBV11-2,TRBJ2-1,15,CASSLYGTGSNEQFF
TRBV20-1,TRBJ1-1,15,CSARDLRRVNTEAFF
TRBV9,TRBJ2-7,17,CASSVGTGTENPYEQYF
TRBV7-6,TRBJ1-2,16,CASSLAGTGLEYGYTF
TRBV5-5,TRBJ1-2,16,CASSLERQETSNGYTF
TRBV20-1,TRBJ2-7,14,CSARVVGGAYEQYF
TRBV12-3/TRBV12-4,TRBJ2-7,14,CASSFGGQGDTQYF
TRBV28,TRBJ1-2,15,CASSRTDRANYGYTF
TRBV9,TRBJ2-3,17,CASSPGPGQRGADTQYF
TRBV30,TRBJ2-7,12,CAWTGGNYEQYF
TRBV28,NA,13,CASTGPLYDEQYF
TRBV7-2,TRBJ2-5,14,CASSLAALGETQYF
TRBV7-2,TRBJ1-2,13,CATRSGTGYGYTF
TRBV7-2,NA,16,CASSPQGLAGETEQYF
TRBV3-1,TRBJ2-1,14,CASSQLLGRAEQFF
TRBV20-1,TRBJ2-3,11,CSALDTDTQYF
TRBV5-5,TRBJ2-7,16,CASSLVFGPGRNEQYF
TRBV30,TRBJ2-1,11,CAWRRADEQFF
TRBV7-9,TRBJ2-5,16,CASSSTSGKYQETQYF
TRBV12-3/TRBV12-4,TRBJ1-2,15,CASSPTGIANYGYTF
TRBV7-9,TRBJ2-4,16,CASSSGTDRAKNIQYF
TRBV10-3,TRBJ1-1,14,CAISEAGMNTEAFF
TRBV12-3/TRBV12-4,TRBJ2-3,14,CASSLVGRGGTQYF
TRBV6-5,TRBJ1-2,16,CASSYATHRPNYGYTF
TRBV7-9,NA,12,CASRDRFYEQYF
TRBV6-2/TRBV6-3,TRBJ1-2,12,CASSYRDIGYTF
TRBV5-1,NA,14,CASSHIARKETQYF
TRBV20-1,TRBJ2-7,13,CSASGGRTYEQYF